Shown below are 29 T cell receptor beta chains from a single sample sequenced in a study of shared clonotypes between healthy human individuals. Sequencing was performed with immunoSEQ multiplex PCR; in TCRdb, only in-frame clones are kept and a portion is missing. The top ten clones hold roughly 1.4% of a sample with under 1,100,000 clones, about 75% of them seen once. Material for sequencing was memory CD4+ T cells sorted from blood. The subset was: CD45RA-negative fraction. These receptors all come from a man younger than 30 in good health.

The chain has TRBV7-9 and TRBJ1-3; D uncertain. The V and J ends lost 5 bases and 0 bases respectively, with 8 bases between them. The CDR3 loop spans 14 amino acids. The V gene's germline CDR1 is SEHNR and CDR2 FQNEAQ (reference sequence). CDR3 sequence reads: CASSVSGSGNTIYF. CDR3 DNA: TGTGCCAGCAGCGTGTCCGGCTCTGGAAACACCATATATTTT.

Here the CDR3 DNA reads TGTGCCAGCAGCGTAGGAGTGAATGTCCCCCTCTCTGGAAACACCATATATTTT. Translated, it gives CASSVGVNVPLSGNTIYF. This chain uses TRBV9 with TRBJ1-3; D is uncertain. CDR3 length equals 18 residues. V was shortened by 0 bases and J by 0 bases, with 16 bases between the two germline ends. The V gene's germline CDR1 is SGDLS and CDR2 YYNGEE.

The chain uses TRBV27 and TRBJ1-4, with no clear D. Trimming removed 8 bases from V and 4 bases from J, with 11 bases in between. The CDR3 is 13 amino acids. Germline lookup yields CDR1 MNHEY and CDR2 SMNVEV (reference sequence). CDR3 region: CASGTAYNEKLFF. CDR3 nucleotide sequence: TGTGCCAGCGGAACGGCTTATAATGAAAAACTGTTTTTT.

V and J are TRBV6-1 and TRBJ2-7, with TRBD2 identical over 10 bases. The CDR3 extends over 15 amino acids. Germline V CDR1 and CDR2: MNHNS, SASEGT. Trimming took 6 bases from V and 3 from J; bases not matched to a gene: 8. CDR3 region: CASRPGLAANYEQYF. The CDR3 DNA reads TGTGCCAGCAGACCTGGACTAGCGGCCAACTACGAGCAGTACTTC.

J is TRBJ1-1 and V is TRBV5-8; 7 nucleotides line up with TRBD1. Germline V lookup: CDR1 SGHTS, CDR2 YDEGEE. V shed 6 bases and J 1 base; nucleotides not matched to a gene: 9. CDR3 size: 15 residues. The CDR3 region has the DNA TGTGCCAGCACCCAAGGACAGGCAAAGAACACTGAAGCTTTCTTT. Protein sequence: CASTQGQAKNTEAFF.

This rearrangement joins TRBV28 to TRBJ1-2, with TRBD1 identical over 7 bases. V shed 2 bases and J 4 bases; nucleotides not matched to a gene: 4. There are 14 residues in the CDR3. Looked up from germline, CDR1 is MDHEN and CDR2 is SYDVKM. This CDR3 is CASSLNPGGYGYTF. The CDR3 coding sequence is TGTGCCAGCAGTTTAAATCCAGGGGGCTATGGCTACACCTTC.

This chain uses TRBV28 with TRBJ2-7, with D unresolved. Germline CDR1 reads MDHEN; CDR2 reads SYDVKM. There are 11 residues in the CDR3. The V end was cut by 10 bases, the J end by 7 bases, with 14 bases between. CDR3 nucleotide sequence: TGTGCCACCAAGGATGAGATAGAGCAGTACTTC. Encoded protein: CATKDEIEQYF.

The rearrangement joins TRBV6-5 to TRBJ1-3; D is unclear. The CDR3 is 14 residues long. V gave up 7 bases and J gave up 4 bases, with 14 bases separating them. Germline loops: CDR1 MNHEY, CDR2 SVGAGI. CDR3 in amino acids: CASTRTGSGNTIYF. In DNA, the CDR3 is TGTGCCAGCACCCGGACGGGGTCGGGAAACACCATATATTTT.

The CDR3 loop is CASSLGQGSKQYF. In DNA form, the CDR3 reads TGTGCCAGCAGCTTAGGACAGGGGAGTAAGCAGTACTTC. This chain links TRBV11-2 with TRBJ2-7; 8 nucleotides line up with TRBD1. This CDR3 comprises 13 residues. V dropped 1 base and J dropped 8; count of bases not matched to a gene: 4. Looked up from germline, CDR1 is SGHAT and CDR2 is FQNNGV.

To note about this clone: The junction departs from the called germline gene at one end, perhaps through a read error. This chain connects TRBV7-7 to TRBJ2-1; 10 bases map to TRBD2. This CDR3 spans 15 amino acids. Per the germline V gene, CDR1 is SSHAT and CDR2 is FNYEAQ (reference sequence). CDR3: CASSPLAGSYNEQFF. CDR3 bases: TGTGCTAGCAGCCCACTAGCGGGAAGCTACAATGAGCAGTTCTTC.

The V and J genes are TRBV7-2 and TRBJ1-2, with 9 positions matching TRBD1. After removal of 5 bases from V and 9 bases from J, the junction contained 4 bases not matched to a gene. The CDR3 spans 12 residues. Germline V gene lookup returns CDR1 SGHTA and CDR2 FQGNSA. The CDR3, as DNA: TGTGCCAGCAGCGTGGACAGGGGACGCTACACCTTC. This encodes CASSVDRGRYTF.

This sequence joins TRBV5-1 and TRBJ2-7; TRBD1 or TRBD2 may be the D gene (6 bases each). Trimming stripped 0 bases from V and 9 bases from J, with 13 bases between. This CDR3 is 13 amino acids long. In germline, CDR1 is SGHRS, CDR2 YFSETQ. CDR3: CASSLEGGVGQYF. The CDR3 nucleotides read TGCGCCAGCAGCTTGGAGGGGGGAGTCGGGCAGTACTTC.

Remarks on this clone: The same CDR3 arises from other DNA sequences in this sample as well. V is TRBV19 and J is TRBJ2-6; D gene unclear. Germline loops: CDR1 LNHDA, CDR2 SQIVND (reference sequence). The CDR3 is 15 residues long. Trimming removed 5 bases at V and 2 bases at J, with 10 bases between. In DNA form, the CDR3 reads TGTGCCAGTAGTCCCGACCGGGCTGGGGCCAACGTCCTGACTTTC. Protein: CASSPDRAGANVLTF. The full variable domain, in which reference TRBV19 and TRBJ2-6 provide the parts outside the CDR3, is DGGITQSPKYLFRKEGQNVTLSCEQNLNHDAMYWYRQDPGQGLRLIYYSQIVNDFQKGDIAEGYSVSREKKESFPLTVTSAQKNPTAFYLCASSPDRAGANVLTFGAGSRLTVL.

The V gene is TRBV5-1, the J gene TRBJ1-1, with 7 bases identical to TRBD1. J gave up 1 base and V 4 bases, and 7 bases lay outside the gene matches. CDR1 SGHRS and CDR2 YFSETQ come from the germline V gene. CDR3 size: 15 residues. The CDR3 loop reads CASSVLTGWNTEAFF. Here the CDR3 DNA reads TGCGCCAGCAGCGTACTGACAGGGTGGAACACTGAAGCTTTCTTT.

The J gene is TRBJ2-7, the V gene TRBV7-2; D is possibly TRBD1 (5 bases). The germline gives CDR1 SGHTA, CDR2 FQGNSA. Trimming shortened V by 8 bases and J by 3 bases, and 11 bases separated the two germline ends. This CDR3 region has 12 residues. CDR3 DNA sequence: TGTGCCAGCGGGAAAGGGGACTACGAGCAGTACTTC. Protein: CASGKGDYEQYF.

This chain links TRBV19 with TRBJ2-1; D not certain. CDR1 LNHDA and CDR2 SQIVND come from the germline V gene (reference sequence). Trimming took off 3 bases at V and 7 bases at J, with 13 bases between the two ends. This CDR3 is built from 14 residues. Written as DNA, the CDR3 is TGTGCCAGTAGTATTTATCAAACAGCGAATGAGCAGTTCTTC. Its protein product is CASSIYQTANEQFF.

A note on this clone: Other DNA sequences of this sample code for an identical CDR3. The rearrangement joins TRBV5-4 to TRBJ1-5; no definite D call. Germline CDR1 reads SGHNT; CDR2 reads YYREEE (reference sequence). Trimming removed 4 bases from V and 4 bases from J, with 6 bases in between. This CDR3 is 12 amino acids long. Here the CDR3 reads CASSLGNQPQHF. The CDR3 DNA follows: TGTGCCAGCAGCCTGGGGAATCAGCCCCAGCATTTT.

The rearrangement joins TRBV25-1 to TRBJ2-3; perhaps TRBD1 as D (5 bases). Germline V CDR1 and CDR2: MGHDK, SYGVNS. The CDR3 sequence is 15 residues long. The ends were cut back, 0 bases at V and 4 bases at J, with 11 bases in the middle. CDR3 sequence: CASSEYGRVADTQYF. Written as DNA, the CDR3 is TGTGCCAGCAGTGAATACGGCAGGGTAGCAGATACGCAGTATTTT.

J is TRBJ1-2 and V is TRBV27; tentative D call: TRBD1 (5 bases). V was cut by 9 bases and J by 5 bases, with 16 bases left in between. Germline values: CDR1 MNHEY, CDR2 SMNVEV (reference sequence). The CDR3 totals 13 residues. The CDR3 sequence: CASSPRGLYGYTF. The CDR3 DNA is TGTGCCAGTAGTCCTCGGGGCCTATATGGCTACACCTTC.

Notes on this clone: The sample carries other DNA sequences with the same CDR3. The chain combines TRBV9 with TRBJ2-7; 9 nucleotides agree with TRBD2. The CDR3 spans 14 residues. From germline, CDR1 is SGDLS and CDR2 YYNGEE. With 3 bases clipped from V and 1 base from J, the junction kept 2 bases outside the gene matches. CDR3 residues: CASSGGLASYEQYF. CDR3 DNA sequence: TGTGCCAGCAGCGGGGGACTAGCATCCTACGAGCAGTACTTC.

The V call is TRBV19, the J call TRBJ1-1, with D unresolved. The germline gives CDR1 LNHDA, CDR2 SQIVND (reference sequence). V lost 1 base and J 5 bases, leaving 14 bases between the germline ends. The CDR3 contains 15 residues. CDR3 residues: CASSIAPNRRTEAFF. Here the CDR3 DNA reads TGTGCCAGTAGTATAGCACCGAACCGGAGGACTGAAGCTTTCTTT.

This chain links TRBV7-9 with TRBJ2-3, with D maybe TRBD2 (5 bases). Germline CDR1 SEHNR, CDR2 FQNEAQ (reference sequence). This CDR3 contains 14 residues. The V end lost 5 bases, the J end lost 6 bases, and 15 bases lay between the germline ends. CDR3: CASSHGGGGDTQYF. The CDR3 region has the DNA TGTGCCAGCAGCCACGGAGGAGGTGGGGATACGCAGTATTTT.

The V gene is TRBV6-6, the J gene TRBJ2-7; D possibly corresponds to TRBD1 (5 bases). Trimming left V 8 bases short and J 2 bases short, with 13 bases between. From germline, CDR1 is MNHNY and CDR2 SVGAGI (reference sequence). CDR3 length equals 13 residues. The CDR3 bases are TGTGCCAGCTCTGACAGAGTAACCTACGAGCAGTACTTC. This codes for CASSDRVTYEQYF.

The chain couples TRBV27 to TRBJ2-7; D gene ambiguous. Germline V gives CDR1 MNHEY, CDR2 SMNVEV (reference sequence). CDR3 length: 13 residues. V was shortened by 2 bases and J by 2 bases, with 7 bases between the two germline ends. The CDR3 nucleotides read TGTGCCAGCAGTTTAAGGCAGACCTACGAGCAGTACTTC. Encoded protein: CASSLRQTYEQYF.

The V and J genes are TRBV9 and TRBJ2-7; 8 bases align to TRBD2. J lost 2 bases, V lost 3 bases, and 10 bases had no gene match. The germline CDR1 and CDR2 sequences are SGDLS and YYNGEE. This CDR3 is built from 16 residues. This chain's CDR3 is CASSALKRGRPYEQYF. DNA of the CDR3: TGTGCCAGCAGCGCCTTAAAGCGGGGGCGGCCCTACGAGCAGTACTTC. The full variable domain, its missing parts supplied by reference TRBV9 and TRBJ2-7, is DSGVTQTPKHLITATGQRVTLRCSPRSGDLSVYWYQQSLDQGLQFLIQYYNGEERAKGNILERFSAQQFPDLHSELNLSSLELGDSALYFCASSALKRGRPYEQYFGPGTRLTVT.

The gene calls are TRBV7-9 and TRBJ2-7; 8 bases match TRBD1. This CDR3 region has 16 residues. V dropped 4 bases and J dropped 0; count of bases not matched to a gene: 8. Looked up from germline, CDR1 is SEHNR and CDR2 is FQNEAQ (reference sequence). In nucleotides, the CDR3 is TGTGCCAGCAGCTCCCGGACAGGGTCAAGCTCCTACGAGCAGTACTTC. This codes for CASSSRTGSSSYEQYF. The full variable domain, completed using reference TRBV7-9 and TRBJ2-7, is DTGVSQNPRHKITKRGQNVTFRCDPISEHNRLYWYRQTLGQGPEFLTYFQNEAQLEKSRLLSDRFSAERPKGSFSTLEIQRTEQGDSAMYLCASSSRTGSSSYEQYFGPGTRLTVT.

This clone was detected many times. CDR3 DNA sequence: TGTGCTGTAGGTAGGGGGTATAATTCACCCCTCCACTTT. As protein: CAVGRGYNSPLHF. The chain employs TRBV30 and TRBJ1-6; tentative D call: TRBD1 (6 bases). In germline, CDR1 is GTSNPN, CDR2 SVGIG (reference sequence). CDR3 size: 13 residues.

The CDR3 bases are TGTGCCAGCAGACCTGGGGGCGGGGGTCCAGGGACCCAGTACTTC. Its translation: CASRPGGGGPGTQYF. This chain links TRBV2 with TRBJ2-5; tentatively, D is TRBD2 (7 bases). V lost 6 bases to trimming and J lost 7 bases, with 21 bases between them. The CDR3 consists of 15 residues. Germline CDR1 and CDR2: SNHLY and FYNNEI.

The rearrangement links TRBV10-2 to TRBJ1-2, with 9 bases fitting TRBD1. CDR1 WSHSY and CDR2 SAAADI come from the germline V gene. V lost 7 bases and J lost 10; bases outside the gene matches: 13. The CDR3 totals 14 residues. CDR3 protein: CASTQNAGTGFYTF. DNA of the CDR3: TGCGCCAGCACTCAAAACGCCGGGACAGGGTTCTACACCTTC.